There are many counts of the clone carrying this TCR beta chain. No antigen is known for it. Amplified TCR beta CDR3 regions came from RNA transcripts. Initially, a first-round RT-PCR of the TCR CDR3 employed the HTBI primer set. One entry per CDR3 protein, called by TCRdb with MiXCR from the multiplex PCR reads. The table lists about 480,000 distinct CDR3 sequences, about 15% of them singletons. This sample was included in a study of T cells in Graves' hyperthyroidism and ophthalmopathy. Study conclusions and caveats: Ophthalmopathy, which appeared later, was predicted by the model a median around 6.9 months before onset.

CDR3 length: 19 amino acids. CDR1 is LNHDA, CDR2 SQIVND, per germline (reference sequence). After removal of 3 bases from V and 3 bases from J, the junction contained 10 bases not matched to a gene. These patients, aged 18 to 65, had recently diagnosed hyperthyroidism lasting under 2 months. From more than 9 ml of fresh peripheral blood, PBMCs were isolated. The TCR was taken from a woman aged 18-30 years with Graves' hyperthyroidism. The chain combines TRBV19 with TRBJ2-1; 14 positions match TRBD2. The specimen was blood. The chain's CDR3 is CASSIFSGTSGSVYNEQFF. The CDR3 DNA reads TGTGCCAGTAGTATTTTTTCTGGGACTAGCGGGAGCGTCTACAATGAGCAGTTCTTC.